These T cell receptor beta chains were read from a single sample in a study. TCRdb redid the calling of the 5' RACE reads with MiXCR, one entry per CDR3 protein. The sample consists of 35,000 to 50,000 distinct CDR3 sequences, roughly a fifth of them appearing once. The sequenced material came from Tregs sorted from a lymph node. Receptor source: a female donor with breast cancer. Each CDR3 is given with its conserved first and last residue.

CDR3 length	V gene	CDR3 protein
15	TRBV10-3	CAIREGQAGNTEAFF
17	TRBV7-9	CASSLARSGQGRETRYF
16	TRBV5-1	CASSFSGRGSYNGQFF
13	TRBV3-1	CASSQGAGYGYTF
14	TRBV20-1	CSARDWAGGDIQYF
16	TRBV27	CASSSAQRVLTGELFF
13	TRBV7-2	CASSRGTNQPQHF
16	TRBV7-9	CASSPQFASSGNTIYF
16	TRBV28	CASSPWKAESNYEQYF
19	TRBV5-1	CASSLAAPRTLRASYEQYF
15	TRBV5-1	CASSRSGAAEETQYF